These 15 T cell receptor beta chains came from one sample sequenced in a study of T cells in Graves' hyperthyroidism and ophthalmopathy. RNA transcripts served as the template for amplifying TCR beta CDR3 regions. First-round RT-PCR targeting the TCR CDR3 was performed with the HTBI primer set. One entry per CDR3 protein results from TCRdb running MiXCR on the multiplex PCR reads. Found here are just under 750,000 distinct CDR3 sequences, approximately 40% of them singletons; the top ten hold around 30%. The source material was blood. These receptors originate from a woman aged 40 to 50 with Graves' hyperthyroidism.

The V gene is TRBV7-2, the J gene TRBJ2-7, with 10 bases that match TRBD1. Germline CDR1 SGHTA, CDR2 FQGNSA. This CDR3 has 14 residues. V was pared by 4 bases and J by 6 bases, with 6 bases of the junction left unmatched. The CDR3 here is CASSYMDRGGEQYF. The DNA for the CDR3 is TGTGCCAGCAGCTACATGGACAGGGGGGGCGAGCAGTACTTC.

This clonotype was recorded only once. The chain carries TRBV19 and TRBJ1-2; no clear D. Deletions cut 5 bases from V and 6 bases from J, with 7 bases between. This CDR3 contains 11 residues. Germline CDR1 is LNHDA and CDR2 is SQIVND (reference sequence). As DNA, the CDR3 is TGTGCCAGTAGTTTCTCCGATGGCTACACCTTC. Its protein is CASSFSDGYTF.

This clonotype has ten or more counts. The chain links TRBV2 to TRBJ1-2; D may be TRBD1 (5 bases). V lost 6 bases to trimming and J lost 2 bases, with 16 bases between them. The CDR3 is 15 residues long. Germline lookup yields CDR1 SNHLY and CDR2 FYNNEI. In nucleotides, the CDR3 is TGTGCCAGCAGGTTGGAATCAGGGACCAACTATGGCTACACCTTC. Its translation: CASRLESGTNYGYTF.

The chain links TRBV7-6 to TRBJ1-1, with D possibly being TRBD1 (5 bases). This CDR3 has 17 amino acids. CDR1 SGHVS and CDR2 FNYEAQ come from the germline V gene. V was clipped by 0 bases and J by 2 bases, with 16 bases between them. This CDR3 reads CASSLAPAGKKNTEAFF. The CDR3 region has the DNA TGTGCCAGCAGCTTAGCCCCGGCAGGGAAGAAAAACACTGAAGCTTTCTTT. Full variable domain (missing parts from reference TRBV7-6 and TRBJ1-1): GAGVSQSPRYKVTKRGQDVALRCDPISGHVSLYWYRQALGQGPEFLTYFNYEAQQDKSGLPNDRFSAERPEGSISTLTIQRTEQRDSAMYRCASSLAPAGKKNTEAFFGQGTRLTVV.

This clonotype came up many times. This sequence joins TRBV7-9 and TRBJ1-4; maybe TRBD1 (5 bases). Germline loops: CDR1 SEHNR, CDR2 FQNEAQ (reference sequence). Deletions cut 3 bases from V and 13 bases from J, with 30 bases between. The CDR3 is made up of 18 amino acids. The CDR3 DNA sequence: TGTGCCAGCAGCTTGGACGGACCCCTGGGAGGGACGGGGTTGGCACTGTTTTTT. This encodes CASSLDGPLGGTGLALFF.

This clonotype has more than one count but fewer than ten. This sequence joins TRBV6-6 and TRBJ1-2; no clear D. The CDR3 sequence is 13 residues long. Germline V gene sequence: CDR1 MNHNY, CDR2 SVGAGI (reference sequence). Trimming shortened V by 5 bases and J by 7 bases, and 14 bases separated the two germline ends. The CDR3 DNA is TGTGCCAGCAGTGAAGACAAATTCGGTGGCTACACCTTC. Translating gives CASSEDKFGGYTF.

DNA of the CDR3: TGCGCCAGCAGCCTAGGGACTAGCGAGAGCTCCTACGAGCAGTACTTC. Its protein product is CASSLGTSESSYEQYF. The J gene is TRBJ2-7, the V gene TRBV4-3; TRBD2 matches 10 bases. J was trimmed by 0 bases and V by 4 bases; bases with no gene match: 6. The CDR3 covers 16 residues. Germline assignment: CDR1 LGHNA and CDR2 YSLEER.

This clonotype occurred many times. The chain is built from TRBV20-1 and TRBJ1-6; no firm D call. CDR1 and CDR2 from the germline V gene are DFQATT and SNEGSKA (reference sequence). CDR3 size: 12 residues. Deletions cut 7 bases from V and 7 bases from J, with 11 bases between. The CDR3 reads CSVASGNSPLHF. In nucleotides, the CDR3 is TGCAGTGTCGCTTCGGGGAATTCACCCCTCCACTTT.

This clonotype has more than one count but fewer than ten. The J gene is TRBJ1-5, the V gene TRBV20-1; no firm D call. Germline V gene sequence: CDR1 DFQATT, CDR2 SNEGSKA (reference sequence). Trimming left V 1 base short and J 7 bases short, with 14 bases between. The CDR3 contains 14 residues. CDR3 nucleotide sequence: TGCAGTGCTAGAGGGGTAGGGATTTTCCAGCCCCAGCATTTT. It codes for CSARGVGIFQPQHF.

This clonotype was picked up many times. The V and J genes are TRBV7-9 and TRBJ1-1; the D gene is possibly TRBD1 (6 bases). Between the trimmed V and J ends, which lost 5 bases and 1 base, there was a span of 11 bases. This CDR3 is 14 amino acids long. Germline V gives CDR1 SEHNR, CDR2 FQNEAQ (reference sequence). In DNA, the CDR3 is TGTGCCAGCAGCAAACAGGGAGGGAACACTGAAGCTTTCTTT. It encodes CASSKQGGNTEAFF.

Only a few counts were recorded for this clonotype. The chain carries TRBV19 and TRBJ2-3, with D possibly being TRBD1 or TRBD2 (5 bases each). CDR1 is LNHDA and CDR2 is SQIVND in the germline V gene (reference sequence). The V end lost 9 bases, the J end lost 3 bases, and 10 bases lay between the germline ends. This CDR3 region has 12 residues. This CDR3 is CASRDVTDTQYF. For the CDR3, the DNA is TGTGCCAGCAGGGACGTTACAGATACGCAGTATTTT.

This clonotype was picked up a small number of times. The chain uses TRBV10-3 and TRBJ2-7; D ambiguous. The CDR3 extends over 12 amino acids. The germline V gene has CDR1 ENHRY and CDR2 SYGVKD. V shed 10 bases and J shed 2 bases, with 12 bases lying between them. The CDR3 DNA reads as TGTGCCACTCGGTCAGCCCCCTACGAGCAGTACTTC. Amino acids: CATRSAPYEQYF.

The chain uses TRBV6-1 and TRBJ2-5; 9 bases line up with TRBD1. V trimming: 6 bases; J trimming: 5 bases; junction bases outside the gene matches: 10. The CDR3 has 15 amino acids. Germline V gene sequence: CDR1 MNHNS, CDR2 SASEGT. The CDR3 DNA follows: TGTGCCAGCAGGGGGTCGGGACAGGGAACGGAGACCCAGTACTTC. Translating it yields CASRGSGQGTETQYF.

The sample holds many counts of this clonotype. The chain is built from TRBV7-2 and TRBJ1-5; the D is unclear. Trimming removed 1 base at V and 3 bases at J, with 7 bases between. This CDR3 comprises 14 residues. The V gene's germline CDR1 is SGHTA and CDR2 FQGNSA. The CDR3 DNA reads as TGTGCCAGCAGCTTAGGCCAGCCCAATCAGCCCCAGCATTTT. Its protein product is CASSLGQPNQPQHF.

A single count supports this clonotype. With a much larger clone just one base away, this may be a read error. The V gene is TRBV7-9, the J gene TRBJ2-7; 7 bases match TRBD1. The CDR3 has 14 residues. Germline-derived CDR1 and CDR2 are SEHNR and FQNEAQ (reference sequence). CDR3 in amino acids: CASSPVGTDYEQCF. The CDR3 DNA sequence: TGTGCCAGCAGCCCCGTCGGGACAGACTACGAGCAGTGCTTC.